This T cell receptor (beta chain) originates from a study of T cells expressing NK-cell markers. Germline CDR1 is SGHTA and CDR2 is FQGNSA. The CDR3 totals 17 residues. TCRdb re-called the 5' RACE reads; one entry per CDR3 protein, DNA not given. The sample's table shows some 150,000 distinct CDR3 sequences. Sequencing was performed on blood T cells: a sorted CD56 or NKG2C T cell subset, CD4+ or CD8+ T cells, or bulk PBMC T cells (not recorded which). The chain recombines TRBV7-2 with TRBJ2-7; TCRdb gives TRBD1 as the D gene, but with no DNA this cannot be confirmed. This TCR was sampled from a young man in good health. The CDR3 here is CVSSLAGEPGSYYEQYF.